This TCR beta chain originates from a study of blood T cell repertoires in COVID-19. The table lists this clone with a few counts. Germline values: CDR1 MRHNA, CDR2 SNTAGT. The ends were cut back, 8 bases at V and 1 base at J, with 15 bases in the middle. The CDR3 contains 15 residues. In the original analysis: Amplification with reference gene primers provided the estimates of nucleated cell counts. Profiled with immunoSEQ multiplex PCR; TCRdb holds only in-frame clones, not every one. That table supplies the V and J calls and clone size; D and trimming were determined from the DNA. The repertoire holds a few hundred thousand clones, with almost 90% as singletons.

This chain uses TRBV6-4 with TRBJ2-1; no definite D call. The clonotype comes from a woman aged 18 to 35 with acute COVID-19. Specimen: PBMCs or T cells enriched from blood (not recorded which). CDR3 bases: TGTGCCAGCTCAGTGAGACCGGGTTCCTACAATGAGCAGTTCTTC. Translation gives CASSVRPGSYNEQFF.